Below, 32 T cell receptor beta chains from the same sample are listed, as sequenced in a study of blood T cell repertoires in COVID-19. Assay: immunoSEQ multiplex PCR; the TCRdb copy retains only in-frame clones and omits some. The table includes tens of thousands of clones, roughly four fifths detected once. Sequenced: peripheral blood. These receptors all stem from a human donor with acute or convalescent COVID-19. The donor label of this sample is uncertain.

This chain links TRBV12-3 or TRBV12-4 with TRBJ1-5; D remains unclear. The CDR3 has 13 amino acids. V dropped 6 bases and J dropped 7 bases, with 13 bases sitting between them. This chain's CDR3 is CASSPASEQPQHF. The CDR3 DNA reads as TGTGCCAGCAGCCCCGCATCTGAGCAGCCCCAGCATTTT.

Written as DNA, the CDR3 is TGTGCCACCCGGACGGGCCCTGGAGGCTATGGCTACACCTTC. It is translated as CATRTGPGGYGYTF. The chain uses TRBV7-2 and TRBJ1-2; D is unresolved. V was pared by 10 bases and J by 4 bases, with 19 bases between. The CDR3 totals 14 residues. The V gene's germline CDR1 is SGHTA and CDR2 FQGNSA.

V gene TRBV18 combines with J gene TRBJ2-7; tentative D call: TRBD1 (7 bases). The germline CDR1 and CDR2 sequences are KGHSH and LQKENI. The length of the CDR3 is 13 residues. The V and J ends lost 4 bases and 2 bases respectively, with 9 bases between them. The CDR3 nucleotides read TGTGCCAGCTCACGCGGGACAGCCTACGAGCAGTACTTC. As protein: CASSRGTAYEQYF.

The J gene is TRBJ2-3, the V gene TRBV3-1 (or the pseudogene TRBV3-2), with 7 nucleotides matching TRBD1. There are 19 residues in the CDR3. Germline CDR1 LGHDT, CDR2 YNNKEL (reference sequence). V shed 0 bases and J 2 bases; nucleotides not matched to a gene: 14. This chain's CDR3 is CASSQDTIRQGQDTDTQYF. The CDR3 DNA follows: TGTGCCAGCAGCCAAGATACCATCAGACAGGGTCAGGACACAGATACGCAGTATTTT.

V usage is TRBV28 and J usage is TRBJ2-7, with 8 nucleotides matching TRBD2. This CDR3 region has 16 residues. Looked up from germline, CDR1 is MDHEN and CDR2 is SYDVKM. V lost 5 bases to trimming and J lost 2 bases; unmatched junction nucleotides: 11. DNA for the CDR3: TGTGCCAGCAGTACATTGCGGGAGGAAGCGGCCTACGAGCAGTACTTC. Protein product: CASSTLREEAAYEQYF.

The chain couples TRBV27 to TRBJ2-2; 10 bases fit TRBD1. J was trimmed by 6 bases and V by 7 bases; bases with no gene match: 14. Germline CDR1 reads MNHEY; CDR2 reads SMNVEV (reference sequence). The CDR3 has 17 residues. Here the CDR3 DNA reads TGTGCCAGCAAAACGATAACCGGGACAGGGGTGGCCGGGGAGCTGTTTTTT. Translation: CASKTITGTGVAGELFF.

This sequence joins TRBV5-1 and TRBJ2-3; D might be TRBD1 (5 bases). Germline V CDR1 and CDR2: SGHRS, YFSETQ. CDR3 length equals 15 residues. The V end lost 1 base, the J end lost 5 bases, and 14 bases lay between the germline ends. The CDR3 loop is CASSLTVGLGDTQYF. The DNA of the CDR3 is TGCGCCAGCAGCTTGACTGTGGGGCTTGGAGATACGCAGTATTTT.

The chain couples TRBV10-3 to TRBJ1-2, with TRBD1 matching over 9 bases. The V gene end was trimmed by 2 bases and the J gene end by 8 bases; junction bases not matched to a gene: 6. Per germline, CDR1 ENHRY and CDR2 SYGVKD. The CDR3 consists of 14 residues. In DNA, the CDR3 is TGTGCCATCAGTGAGCCTGGGACAGGGAGGGGCTACACCTTC. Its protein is CAISEPGTGRGYTF.

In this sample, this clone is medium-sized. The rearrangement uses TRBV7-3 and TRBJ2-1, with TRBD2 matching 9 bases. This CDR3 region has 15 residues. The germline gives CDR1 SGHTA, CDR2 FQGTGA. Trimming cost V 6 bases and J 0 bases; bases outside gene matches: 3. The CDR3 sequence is CASSQLAGSYNEQFF. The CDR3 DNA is TGTGCCAGCAGTCAACTAGCGGGCTCCTACAATGAGCAGTTCTTC.

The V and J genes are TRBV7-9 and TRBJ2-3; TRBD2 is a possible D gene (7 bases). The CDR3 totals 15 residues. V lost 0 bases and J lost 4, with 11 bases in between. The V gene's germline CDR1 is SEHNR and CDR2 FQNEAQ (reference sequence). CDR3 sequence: CASSLAGGRADTQYF. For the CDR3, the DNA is TGTGCCAGCAGCTTAGCGGGGGGGCGCGCAGATACGCAGTATTTT.

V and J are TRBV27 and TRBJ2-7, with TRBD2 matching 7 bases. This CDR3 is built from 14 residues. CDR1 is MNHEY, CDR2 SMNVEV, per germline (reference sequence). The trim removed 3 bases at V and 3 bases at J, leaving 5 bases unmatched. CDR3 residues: CASSLKPSGYEQYF. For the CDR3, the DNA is TGTGCCAGCAGTTTGAAGCCTAGCGGCTACGAGCAGTACTTC.

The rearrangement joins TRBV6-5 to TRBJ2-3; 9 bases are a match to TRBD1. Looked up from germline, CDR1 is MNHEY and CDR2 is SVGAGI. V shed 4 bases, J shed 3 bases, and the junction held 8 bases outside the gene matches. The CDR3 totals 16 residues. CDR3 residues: CASSSPGQGRTDTQYF. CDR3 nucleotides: TGTGCCAGCAGTTCGCCGGGACAGGGCAGAACAGATACGCAGTATTTT.

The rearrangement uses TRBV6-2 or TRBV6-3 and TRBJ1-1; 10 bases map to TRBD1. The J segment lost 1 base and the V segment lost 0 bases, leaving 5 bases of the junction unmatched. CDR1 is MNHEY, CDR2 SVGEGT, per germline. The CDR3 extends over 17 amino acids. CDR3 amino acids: CASSYSTGGEGNTEAFF. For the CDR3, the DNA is TGTGCCAGCAGTTACTCGACAGGGGGCGAAGGGAACACTGAAGCTTTCTTT.

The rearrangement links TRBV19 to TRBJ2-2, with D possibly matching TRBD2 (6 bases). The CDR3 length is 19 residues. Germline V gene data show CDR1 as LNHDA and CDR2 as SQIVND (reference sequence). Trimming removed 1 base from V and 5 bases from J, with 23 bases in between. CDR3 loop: CASSIGGFGGGVSTGELFF. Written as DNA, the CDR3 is TGTGCCAGTAGTATAGGGGGATTCGGTGGCGGGGTTAGTACCGGGGAGCTGTTTTTT.

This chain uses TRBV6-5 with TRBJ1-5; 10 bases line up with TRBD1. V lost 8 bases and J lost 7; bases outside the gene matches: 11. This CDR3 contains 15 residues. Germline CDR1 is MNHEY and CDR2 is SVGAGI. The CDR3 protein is CASQNQGQGRQPQHF. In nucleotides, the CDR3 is TGTGCCAGCCAAAATCAGGGACAGGGGAGGCAGCCCCAGCATTTT.

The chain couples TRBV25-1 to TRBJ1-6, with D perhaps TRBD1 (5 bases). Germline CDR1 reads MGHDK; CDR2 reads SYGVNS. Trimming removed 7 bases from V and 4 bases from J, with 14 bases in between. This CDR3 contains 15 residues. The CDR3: CASMDTTFYNSPLHF. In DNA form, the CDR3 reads TGTGCCAGCATGGACACAACCTTTTATAATTCACCCCTCCACTTT. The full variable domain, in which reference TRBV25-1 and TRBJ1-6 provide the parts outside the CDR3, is EADIYQTPRYLVIGTGKKITLECSQTMGHDKMYWYQQDPGMELHLIHYSYGVNSTEKGDLSSESTVSRIRTEHFPLTLESARPSHTSQYLCASMDTTFYNSPLHFGNGTRLTVT.

CDR3 coding DNA: TGCGCCAGCAGCTTGATGGGGAGCTCCTATAATTCACCCCTCCACTTT. Translated, it gives CASSLMGSSYNSPLHF. The V gene is TRBV5-1, the J gene TRBJ1-6; D ambiguous. This CDR3 spans 16 amino acids. The V end was cut by 1 base, the J end by 0 bases, with 8 bases between. Germline CDR1 is SGHRS and CDR2 is YFSETQ.

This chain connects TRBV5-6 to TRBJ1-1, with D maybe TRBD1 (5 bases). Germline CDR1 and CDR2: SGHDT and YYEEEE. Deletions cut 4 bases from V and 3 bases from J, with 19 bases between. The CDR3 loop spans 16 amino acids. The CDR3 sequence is CASSPDKGSGDTEAFF. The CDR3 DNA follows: TGTGCCAGCAGCCCGGACAAGGGAAGTGGCGACACTGAAGCTTTCTTT.

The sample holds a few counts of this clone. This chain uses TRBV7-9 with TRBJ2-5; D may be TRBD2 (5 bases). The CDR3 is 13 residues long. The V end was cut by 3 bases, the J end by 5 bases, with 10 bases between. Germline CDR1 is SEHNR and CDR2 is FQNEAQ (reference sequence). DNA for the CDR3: TGTGCCAGCAGCTTCGGGTCGGGGGAGACCCAGTACTTC. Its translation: CASSFGSGETQYF.

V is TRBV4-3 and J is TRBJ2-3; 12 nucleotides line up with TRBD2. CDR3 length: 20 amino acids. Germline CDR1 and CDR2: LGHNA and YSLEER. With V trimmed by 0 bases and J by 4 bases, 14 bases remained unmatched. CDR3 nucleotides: TGCGCCAGCAGCCAAGACCTGACCGGGGGTCTAGCGGGGGGGCCAGATACGCAGTATTTT. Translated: CASSQDLTGGLAGGPDTQYF.

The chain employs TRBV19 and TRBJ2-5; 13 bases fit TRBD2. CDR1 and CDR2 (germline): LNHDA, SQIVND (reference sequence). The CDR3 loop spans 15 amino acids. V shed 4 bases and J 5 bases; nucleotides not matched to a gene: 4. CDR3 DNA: TGTGCCAGTAGTAGGACTAGCGGGGGCGTGGAGACCCAGTACTTC. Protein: CASSRTSGGVETQYF.

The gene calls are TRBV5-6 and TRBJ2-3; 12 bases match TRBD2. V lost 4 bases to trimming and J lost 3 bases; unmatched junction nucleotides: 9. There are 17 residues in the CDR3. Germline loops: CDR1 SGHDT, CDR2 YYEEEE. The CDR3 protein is CASSVTSGSAETDTQYF. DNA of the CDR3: TGTGCCAGCAGCGTGACTAGCGGGAGTGCCGAGACAGATACGCAGTATTTT.

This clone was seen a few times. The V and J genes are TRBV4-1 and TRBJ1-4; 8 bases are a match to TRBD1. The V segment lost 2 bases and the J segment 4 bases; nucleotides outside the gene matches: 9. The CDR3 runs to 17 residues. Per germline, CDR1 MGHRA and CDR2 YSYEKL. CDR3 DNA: TGCGCCAGCAGCCAATCCGGGACAGGATTTGATAATGAAAAACTGTTTTTT. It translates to CASSQSGTGFDNEKLFF.

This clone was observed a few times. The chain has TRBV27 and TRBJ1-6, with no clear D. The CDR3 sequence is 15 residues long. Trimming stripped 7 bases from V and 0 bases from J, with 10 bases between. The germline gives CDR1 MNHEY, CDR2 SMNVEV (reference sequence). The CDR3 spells CASNRLSSYNSPLHF. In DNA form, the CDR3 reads TGTGCCAGCAACCGCCTCAGCTCCTATAATTCACCCCTCCACTTT.

In DNA form, the CDR3 reads TGCAGCGTTAGGTCCGGGGCGGGGGGCGAGCAGTACTTC. Residues: CSVRSGAGGEQYF. This chain joins TRBV29-1 and TRBJ2-7, with 8 bases that match TRBD2. The J segment lost 6 bases and the V segment lost 5 bases, leaving 9 bases of the junction unmatched. Germline V lookup: CDR1 SQVTM, CDR2 ANQGSEA. CDR3 length: 13 residues.

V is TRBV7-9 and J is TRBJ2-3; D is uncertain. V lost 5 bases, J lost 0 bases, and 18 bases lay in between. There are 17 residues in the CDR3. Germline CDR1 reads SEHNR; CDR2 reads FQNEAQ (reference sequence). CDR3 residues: CASSPLSASASTDTQYF. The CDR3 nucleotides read TGTGCCAGCAGCCCCCTGTCGGCTAGTGCTAGCACAGATACGCAGTATTTT.

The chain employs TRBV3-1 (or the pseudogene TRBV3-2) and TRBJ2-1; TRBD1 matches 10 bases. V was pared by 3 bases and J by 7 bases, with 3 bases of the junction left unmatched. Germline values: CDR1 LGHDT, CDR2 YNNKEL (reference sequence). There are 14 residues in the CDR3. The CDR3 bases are TGTGCCAGCAGCCAGGGACAGGGGTTTAATGAGCAGTTCTTC. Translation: CASSQGQGFNEQFF.

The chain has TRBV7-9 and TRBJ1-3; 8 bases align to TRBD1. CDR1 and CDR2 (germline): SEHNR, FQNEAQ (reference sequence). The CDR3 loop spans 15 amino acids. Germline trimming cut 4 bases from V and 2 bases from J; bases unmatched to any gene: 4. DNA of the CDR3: TGTGCCAGCAGCTCAGAACAGGGGGCTGGAAACACCATATATTTT. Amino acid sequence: CASSSEQGAGNTIYF.

CDR3 sequence (DNA): TGTGCCAGTATCGGGGGGAGCACAGATACGCAGTATTTT. It encodes CASIGGSTDTQYF. V and J are TRBV28 and TRBJ2-3, with 7 bases lining up with TRBD2. The J segment lost 0 bases and the V segment lost 9 bases, leaving 3 bases of the junction unmatched. This CDR3 contains 13 residues. The germline V gene encodes CDR1 MDHEN and CDR2 SYDVKM.

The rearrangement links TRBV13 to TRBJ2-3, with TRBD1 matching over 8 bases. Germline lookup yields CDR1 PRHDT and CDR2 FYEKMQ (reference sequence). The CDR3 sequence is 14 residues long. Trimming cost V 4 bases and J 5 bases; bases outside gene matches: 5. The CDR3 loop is CASSSRTGRDTQYF. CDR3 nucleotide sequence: TGTGCCAGCAGCTCCCGGACAGGGAGAGATACGCAGTATTTT.

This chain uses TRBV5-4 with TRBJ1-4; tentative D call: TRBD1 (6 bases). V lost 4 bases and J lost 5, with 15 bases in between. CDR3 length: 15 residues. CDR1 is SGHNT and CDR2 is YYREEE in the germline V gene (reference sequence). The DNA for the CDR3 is TGTGCCAGCAGCACCGCACAGGGTCAGAATGAAAAACTGTTTTTT. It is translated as CASSTAQGQNEKLFF. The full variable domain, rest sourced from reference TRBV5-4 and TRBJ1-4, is ETGVTQSPTHLIKTRGQQVTLRCSSQSGHNTVSWYQQALGQGPQFIFQYYREEENGRGNFPPRFSGLQFPNYSSELNVNALELDDSALYLCASSTAQGQNEKLFFGSGTQLSVL.

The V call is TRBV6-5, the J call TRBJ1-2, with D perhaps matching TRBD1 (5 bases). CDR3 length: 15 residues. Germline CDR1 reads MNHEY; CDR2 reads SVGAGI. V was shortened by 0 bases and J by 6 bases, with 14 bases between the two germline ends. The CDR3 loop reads CASSYSTGGWDGYTF. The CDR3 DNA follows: TGTGCCAGCAGTTACTCGACGGGGGGGTGGGATGGCTACACCTTC.